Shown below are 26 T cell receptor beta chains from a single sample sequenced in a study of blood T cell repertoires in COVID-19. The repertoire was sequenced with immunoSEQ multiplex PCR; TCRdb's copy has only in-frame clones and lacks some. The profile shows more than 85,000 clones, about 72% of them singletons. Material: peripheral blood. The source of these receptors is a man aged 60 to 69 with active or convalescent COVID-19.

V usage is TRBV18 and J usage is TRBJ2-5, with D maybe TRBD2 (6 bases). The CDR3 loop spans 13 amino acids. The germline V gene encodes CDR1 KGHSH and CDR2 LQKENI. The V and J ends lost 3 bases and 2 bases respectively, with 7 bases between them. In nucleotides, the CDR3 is TGTGCCAGCTCACCGGGGAGGCAAGAGACCCAGTACTTC. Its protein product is CASSPGRQETQYF.

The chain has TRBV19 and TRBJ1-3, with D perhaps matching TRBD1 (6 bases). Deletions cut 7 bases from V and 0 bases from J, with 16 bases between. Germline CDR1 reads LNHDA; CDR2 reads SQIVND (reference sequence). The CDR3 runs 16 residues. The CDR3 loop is CASNSVQGFSGNTIYF. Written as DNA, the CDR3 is TGTGCCAGTAATTCCGTACAGGGATTCTCTGGAAACACCATATATTTT.

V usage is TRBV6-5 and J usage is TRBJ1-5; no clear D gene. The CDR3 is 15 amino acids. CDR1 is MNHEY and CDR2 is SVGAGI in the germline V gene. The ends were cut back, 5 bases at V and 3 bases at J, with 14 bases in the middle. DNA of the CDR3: TGTGCCAGCAGTAGGCGAATCGACTTCAATCAGCCCCAGCATTTT. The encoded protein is CASSRRIDFNQPQHF.

The CDR3 loop reads CASSLGTSDTYEQYV. CDR3 DNA: TGCGCCAGCAGCTTGGGGACTAGCGACACCTACGAGCAGTACGTC. The chain has TRBV5-1 and TRBJ2-7, with TRBD2 matching 9 bases. The CDR3 has 15 residues. Trimming cost V 0 bases and J 2 bases; bases outside gene matches: 3. Germline V gene data show CDR1 as SGHRS and CDR2 as YFSETQ.

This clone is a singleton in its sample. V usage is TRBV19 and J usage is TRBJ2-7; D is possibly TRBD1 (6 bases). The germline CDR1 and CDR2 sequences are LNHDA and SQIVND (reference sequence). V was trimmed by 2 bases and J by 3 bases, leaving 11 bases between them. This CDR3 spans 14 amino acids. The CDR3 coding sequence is TGTGCCAGTAGTATACAACAGGGACACTACGAGCAGTACTTC. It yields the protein CASSIQQGHYEQYF.

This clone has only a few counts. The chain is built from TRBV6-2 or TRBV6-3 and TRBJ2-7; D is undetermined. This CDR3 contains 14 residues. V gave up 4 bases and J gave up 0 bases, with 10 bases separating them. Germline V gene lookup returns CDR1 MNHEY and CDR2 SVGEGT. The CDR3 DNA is TGTGCCAGCAGTTCAGTACCAAGCTCCTACGAGCAGTACGTC. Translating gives CASSSVPSSYEQYV.

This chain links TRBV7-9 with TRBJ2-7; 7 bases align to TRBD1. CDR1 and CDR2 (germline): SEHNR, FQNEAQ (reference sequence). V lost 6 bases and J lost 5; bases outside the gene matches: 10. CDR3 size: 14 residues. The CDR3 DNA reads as TGTGCCAGCAGTCAGACAGGGTCGTCGGACGAGCAGTACTTC. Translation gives CASSQTGSSDEQYF.

CDR3 sequence (DNA): TGTGCCACCTCAGGGCCCAGGGTGGGAGAGCAGTACTTC. Translating it yields CATSGPRVGEQYF. The chain uses TRBV2 and TRBJ2-7, with a weak D call TRBD1 (5 bases). There are 13 residues in the CDR3. V gave up 10 bases and J gave up 7 bases, with 20 bases separating them. The V gene's germline CDR1 is SNHLY and CDR2 FYNNEI.

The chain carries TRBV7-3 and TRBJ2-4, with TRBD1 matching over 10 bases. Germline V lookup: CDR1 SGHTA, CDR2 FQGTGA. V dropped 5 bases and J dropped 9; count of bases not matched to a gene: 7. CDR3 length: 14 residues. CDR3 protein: CASSPGDRGSIQYF. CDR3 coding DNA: TGTGCCAGCAGCCCGGGGGACAGGGGATCCATTCAGTACTTC.

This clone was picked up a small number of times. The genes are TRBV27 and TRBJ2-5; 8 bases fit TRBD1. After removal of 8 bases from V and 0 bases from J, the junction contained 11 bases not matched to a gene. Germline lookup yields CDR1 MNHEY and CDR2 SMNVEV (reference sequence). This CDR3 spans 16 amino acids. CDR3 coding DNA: TGTGCCAGCCAGAGACAGGGGTCTCTGTACCAAGAGACCCAGTACTTC. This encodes CASQRQGSLYQETQYF.

The CDR3 region is CASSVFFSQLYSYEQYV. CDR3 nucleotide sequence: TGTGCCAGCAGTGTTTTTTTCAGTCAGTTATATTCCTACGAGCAGTACGTC. The V and J genes are TRBV25-1 and TRBJ2-7; D is uncertain. Trimming stripped 4 bases from V and 1 base from J, with 20 bases between. Germline values: CDR1 MGHDK, CDR2 SYGVNS. The CDR3 spans 17 residues.

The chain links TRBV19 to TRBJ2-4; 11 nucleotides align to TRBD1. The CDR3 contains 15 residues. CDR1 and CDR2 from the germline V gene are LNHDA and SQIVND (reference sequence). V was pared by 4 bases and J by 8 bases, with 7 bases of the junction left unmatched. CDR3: CASSRVGTGGDIQYF. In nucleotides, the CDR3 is TGTGCCAGTAGTAGGGTCGGGACAGGGGGTGACATTCAGTACTTC.

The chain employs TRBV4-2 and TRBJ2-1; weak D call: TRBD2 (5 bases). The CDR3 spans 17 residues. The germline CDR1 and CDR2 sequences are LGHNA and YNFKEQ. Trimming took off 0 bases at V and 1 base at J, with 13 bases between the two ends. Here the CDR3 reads CASSQDLPGGSYNEQFF. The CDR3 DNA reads TGTGCCAGCAGCCAAGACCTTCCGGGCGGGTCCTACAATGAGCAGTTCTTC.

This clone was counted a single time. The CDR3 bases are TGTGCCAGCAGCTTTTATCCAGGGACAGGGGGCAATTCACCCCTCCACTTT. Translated: CASSFYPGTGGNSPLHF. This rearrangement joins TRBV5-8 to TRBJ1-6; TRBD1 aligns across 12 bases. The V segment lost 2 bases and the J segment 7 bases; nucleotides outside the gene matches: 7. Germline CDR1 and CDR2: SGHTS and YDEGEE. CDR3 size: 17 residues.

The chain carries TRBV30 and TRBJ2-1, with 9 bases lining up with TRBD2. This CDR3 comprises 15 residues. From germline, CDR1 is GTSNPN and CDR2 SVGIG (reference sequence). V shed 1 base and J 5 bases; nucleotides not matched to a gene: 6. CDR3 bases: TGTGCCTGGAGTGGAGGGGGACTAGCCCACAATGAGCAGTTCTTC. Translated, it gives CAWSGGGLAHNEQFF.

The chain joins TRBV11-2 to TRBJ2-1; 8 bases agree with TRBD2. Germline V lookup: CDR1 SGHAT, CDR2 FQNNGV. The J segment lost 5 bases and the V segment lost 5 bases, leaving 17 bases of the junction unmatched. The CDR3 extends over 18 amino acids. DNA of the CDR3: TGTGCCAGCAGCCTTCTCTCGGCACTAGCGGCACCGAACAATGAGCAGTTCTTC. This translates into CASSLLSALAAPNNEQFF.

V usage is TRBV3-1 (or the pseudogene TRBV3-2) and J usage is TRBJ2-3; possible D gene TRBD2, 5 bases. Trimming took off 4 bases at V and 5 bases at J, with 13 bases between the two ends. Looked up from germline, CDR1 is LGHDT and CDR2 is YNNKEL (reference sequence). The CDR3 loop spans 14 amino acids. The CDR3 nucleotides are TGTGCCAGCAGCCTCCGATCGGCGGGAGATACGCAGTATTTT. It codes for CASSLRSAGDTQYF.

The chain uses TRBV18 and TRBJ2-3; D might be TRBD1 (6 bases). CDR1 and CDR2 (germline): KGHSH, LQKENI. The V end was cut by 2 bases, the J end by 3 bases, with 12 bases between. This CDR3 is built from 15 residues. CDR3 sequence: CASSPNRQGTDTQYF. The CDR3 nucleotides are TGTGCCAGCTCACCAAATCGGCAGGGGACAGATACGCAGTATTTT.

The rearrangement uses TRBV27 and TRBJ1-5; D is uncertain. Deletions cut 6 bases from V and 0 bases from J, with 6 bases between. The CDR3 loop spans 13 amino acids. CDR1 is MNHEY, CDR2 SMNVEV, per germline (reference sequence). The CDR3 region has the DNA TGTGCCAGCAGATCCATTAGCAATCAGCCCCAGCATTTT. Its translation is CASRSISNQPQHF.

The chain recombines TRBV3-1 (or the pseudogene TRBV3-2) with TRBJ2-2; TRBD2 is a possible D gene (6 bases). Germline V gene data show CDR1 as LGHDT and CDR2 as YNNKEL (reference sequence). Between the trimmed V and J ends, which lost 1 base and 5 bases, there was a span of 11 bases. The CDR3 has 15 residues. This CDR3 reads CASSQGSLATGELFF. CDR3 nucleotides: TGTGCCAGCAGCCAAGGAAGTCTAGCGACCGGGGAGCTGTTTTTT.

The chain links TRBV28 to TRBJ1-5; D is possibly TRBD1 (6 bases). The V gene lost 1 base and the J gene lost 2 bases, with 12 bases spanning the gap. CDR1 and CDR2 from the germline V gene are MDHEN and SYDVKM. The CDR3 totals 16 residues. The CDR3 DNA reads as TGTGCCAGCAGTTTATCAGCGGGGGGCGGCAATCAGCCCCAGCATTTT. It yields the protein CASSLSAGGGNQPQHF.

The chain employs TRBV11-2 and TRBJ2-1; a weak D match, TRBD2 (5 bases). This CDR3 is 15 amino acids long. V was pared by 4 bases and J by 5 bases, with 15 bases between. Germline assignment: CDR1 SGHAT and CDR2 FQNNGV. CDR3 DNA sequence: TGTGCCAGCAGCTCCCTCGCCCTAGCAAACAATGAGCAGTTCTTC. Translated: CASSSLALANNEQFF.

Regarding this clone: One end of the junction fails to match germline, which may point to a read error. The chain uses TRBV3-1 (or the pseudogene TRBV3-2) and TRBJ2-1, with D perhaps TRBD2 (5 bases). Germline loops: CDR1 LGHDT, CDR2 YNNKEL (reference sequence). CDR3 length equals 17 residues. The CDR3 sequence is CASSQDLVGAVKNGQFF. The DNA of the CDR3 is TGTGCCAGCAGCCAAGATCTGGTGGGAGCGGTTAAGAATGGGCAGTTCTTC.

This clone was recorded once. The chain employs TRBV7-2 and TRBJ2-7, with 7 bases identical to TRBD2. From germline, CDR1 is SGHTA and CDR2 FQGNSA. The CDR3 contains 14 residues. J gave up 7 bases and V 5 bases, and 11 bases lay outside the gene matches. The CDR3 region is CASSLGGSIREQYF. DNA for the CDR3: TGTGCCAGCAGCCTCGGGGGGTCCATTAGGGAGCAGTACTTC.

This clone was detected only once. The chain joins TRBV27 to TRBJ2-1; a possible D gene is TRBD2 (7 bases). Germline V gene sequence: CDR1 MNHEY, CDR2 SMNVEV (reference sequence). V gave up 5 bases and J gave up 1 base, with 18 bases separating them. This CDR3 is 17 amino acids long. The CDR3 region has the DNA TGTGCCAGCAGTAGATCAGGGGCGGGAGTGTCCTACAATGAGCAGTTCTTC. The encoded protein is CASSRSGAGVSYNEQFF.

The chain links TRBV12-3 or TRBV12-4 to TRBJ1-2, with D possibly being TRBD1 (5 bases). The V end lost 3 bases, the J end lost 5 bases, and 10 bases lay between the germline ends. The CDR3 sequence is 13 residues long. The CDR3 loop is CASSLAGPYGYTF. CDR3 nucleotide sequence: TGTGCCAGCAGTTTGGCGGGGCCTTATGGCTACACCTTC.